Presented here are 27 T cell receptor beta chains from one specimen sequenced in a study of CD4 T cells in relation to SARS-CoV-2 and coronaviruses. CD4+ T cells from unexposed donors were obtained before the COVID-19 pandemic (2011-2018). After roughly ten days of culture, CD4+ T cells were isolated. Their specific antigens are unknown. This table comes from immunoSEQ multiplex PCR, and its TCRdb copy is limited to in-frame clones, with some not included. The sample lists under 25,000 clones; approximately 80% were seen once. The sample taken for sequencing was CD4+ T cells from PBMCs, cultured in vitro. The receptor source for this set is a human donor in good health.

The V call is TRBV10-3, the J call TRBJ2-5, with TRBD1 identical over 9 bases. V was clipped by 4 bases and J by 4 bases; unmatched bases: 4. The germline V gene encodes CDR1 ENHRY and CDR2 SYGVKD. The CDR3 loop spans 14 amino acids. The CDR3 DNA reads as TGTGCCATCAGTGCCGGACAGGGGCGAGAGACCCAGTACTTC. This sequence encodes CAISAGQGRETQYF.

This clone is a singleton in its sample. Other DNA sequences in the same sample also yield this CDR3. This chain uses TRBV9 with TRBJ2-7; a weak D match, TRBD1 (5 bases). The CDR3 is 14 residues long. The V gene's germline CDR1 is SGDLS and CDR2 YYNGEE. Deletions cut 0 bases from V and 2 bases from J, with 9 bases between. The CDR3 protein is CASSVGPRAYEQYF. As DNA, the CDR3 is TGTGCCAGCAGCGTAGGTCCCAGGGCCTACGAGCAGTACTTC.

This clone has a handful of counts. This chain uses TRBV6-5 with TRBJ2-1, with 9 bases matching TRBD2. Looked up from germline, CDR1 is MNHEY and CDR2 is SVGAGI. The CDR3 is 15 amino acids. Trimming cost V 2 bases and J 8 bases; bases outside gene matches: 7. CDR3 sequence reads: CASSYGGGRVYEQFF. The CDR3 bases are TGTGCCAGCAGTTACGGGGGCGGGAGGGTCTATGAGCAGTTCTTC.

This sequence joins TRBV11-3 and TRBJ2-7, with 8 bases matching TRBD1. The CDR3 length is 16 residues. Germline loops: CDR1 SGHNT, CDR2 YENEEA. The J segment lost 3 bases and the V segment lost 0 bases, leaving 7 bases of the junction unmatched. Written as DNA, the CDR3 is TGTGCCAGCAGCTTAGAGACCGGACAGGGTGACTACGAGCAGTACTTC. It specifies CASSLETGQGDYEQYF.

The rearrangement joins TRBV3-1 (or the pseudogene TRBV3-2) to TRBJ2-2; D call uncertain. CDR1 and CDR2 from the germline V gene are LGHDT and YNNKEL (reference sequence). CDR3 length: 15 amino acids. Deletions cut 2 bases from V and 4 bases from J, with 11 bases between. CDR3 residues: CASSQTPRSTGELFF. CDR3 bases: TGTGCCAGCAGCCAAACCCCTAGGAGCACCGGGGAGCTGTTTTTT.

The V gene is TRBV28, the J gene TRBJ1-1, with 8 positions matching TRBD1. The germline gives CDR1 MDHEN, CDR2 SYDVKM. The CDR3 has 12 residues. J lost 11 bases, V lost 7 bases, and 9 bases had no gene match. The CDR3 DNA is TGTGCCAGCAACTTTCAGGGGGCGGTTGCTTTCTTT. As protein: CASNFQGAVAFF.

The chain employs TRBV12-5 and TRBJ2-7; TRBD1 agrees at 10 bases. V shed 6 bases, J shed 1 base, and the junction held 6 bases outside the gene matches. CDR3 length equals 15 residues. Germline V lookup: CDR1 LGHNT, CDR2 FRNRAP. As DNA, the CDR3 is TGTGCTAGTGGCCGGGGACAGGGGTCTTCCTACGAGCAGTACTTC. This translates into CASGRGQGSSYEQYF.

This clone was detected only a few times. The V and J genes are TRBV7-9 and TRBJ2-2, with D perhaps TRBD1 (6 bases). In germline, CDR1 is SEHNR, CDR2 FQNEAQ (reference sequence). CDR3 length equals 15 residues. V was shortened by 1 base and J by 5 bases, with 11 bases between the two germline ends. CDR3 sequence reads: CASSLDWGQTGELFF. The CDR3 nucleotides are TGTGCCAGCAGCTTAGACTGGGGGCAAACCGGGGAGCTGTTTTTT.

This clone was counted between two and nine times. The chain has TRBV5-4 and TRBJ2-2; D not resolved. The length of the CDR3 is 12 residues. V lost 4 bases and J 2 bases, leaving 3 bases between the germline ends. Per germline, CDR1 SGHNT and CDR2 YYREEE (reference sequence). DNA for the CDR3: TGTGCCAGCAGCCTCAACACCGGGGAGCTGTTTTTT. It translates to CASSLNTGELFF.

The table lists this clone with a few counts. The genes are TRBV24-1 and TRBJ2-5, with 9 positions matching TRBD1. The germline V gene has CDR1 KGHDR and CDR2 SFDVKD. V gave up 6 bases and J gave up 5 bases; unmatched junction bases: 6. This CDR3 spans 14 amino acids. CDR3 amino acids: CATSLGQGLETQYF. In DNA form, the CDR3 reads TGTGCCACCAGTCTGGGACAGGGCTTGGAGACCCAGTACTTC.

This clone was seen a single time. The chain recombines TRBV19 with TRBJ1-2; D uncertain. The CDR3 totals 15 residues. With 6 bases removed from V and 5 bases from J, the gap between germline ends came to 19 bases. CDR1 and CDR2 (germline): LNHDA, SQIVND (reference sequence). This chain's CDR3 is CASSTEYGVGYGYTF. CDR3 DNA sequence: TGTGCCAGTAGCACCGAATATGGGGTAGGGTATGGCTACACCTTC. Complete variable domain (other parts from reference TRBV19 and TRBJ1-2): DGGITQSPKYLFRKEGQNVTLSCEQNLNHDAMYWYRQDPGQGLRLIYYSQIVNDFQKGDIAEGYSVSREKKESFPLTVTSAQKNPTAFYLCASSTEYGVGYGYTFGSGTRLTVV.

The rearrangement links TRBV19 to TRBJ1-1; no clear D gene. V was pared by 5 bases and J by 4 bases, with 11 bases between. CDR1 is LNHDA, CDR2 SQIVND, per germline (reference sequence). The CDR3 runs to 13 residues. The CDR3 sequence is CASSWSERTEAFF. The CDR3 DNA follows: TGTGCCAGTAGTTGGTCAGAACGCACTGAAGCTTTCTTT.

In this sample, this clone turned up a few times. The V and J genes are TRBV14 and TRBJ1-1; 7 bases map to TRBD1. CDR1 and CDR2 (germline): SGHDN, FVKESK. Losses at the gene ends were 4 bases for V and 4 bases for J; bases not matched to a gene: 9. CDR3 length equals 15 residues. The CDR3 DNA follows: TGTGCCAGCAGCCTAACAGGGGCGGGAGGCACTGAAGCTTTCTTT. This encodes CASSLTGAGGTEAFF.

This chain uses TRBV11-2 with TRBJ1-6; no clear D gene. V dropped 1 base and J dropped 6 bases, with 7 bases sitting between them. The CDR3 is made up of 14 amino acids. Germline CDR1 and CDR2: SGHAT and FQNNGV. The CDR3 sequence is CASSLGERNSPLHF. DNA of the CDR3: TGTGCCAGCAGCTTAGGGGAGCGTAATTCACCCCTCCACTTT.

The V call is TRBV7-9, the J call TRBJ1-5; TRBD1 matches 8 bases. CDR1 is SEHNR, CDR2 FQNEAQ, per germline (reference sequence). J lost 4 bases, V lost 3 bases, and 17 bases had no gene match. The CDR3 runs to 19 residues. The CDR3 DNA sequence: TGTGCCAGCAGCTTTGGACAGGGCGGTGAGACGATAGGTAATCAGCCCCAGCATTTT. Protein: CASSFGQGGETIGNQPQHF.

The rearrangement uses TRBV3-1 (or the pseudogene TRBV3-2) and TRBJ2-2; 13 bases map to TRBD2. CDR1 is LGHDT and CDR2 is YNNKEL in the germline V gene (reference sequence). V dropped 0 bases and J dropped 6; count of bases not matched to a gene: 1. The length of the CDR3 is 16 residues. The CDR3 reads CASSQEGTSGAGELFF. The CDR3 DNA reads TGTGCCAGCAGCCAAGAAGGGACTAGCGGGGCCGGGGAGCTGTTTTTT.

This chain uses TRBV12-3 or TRBV12-4 with TRBJ1-1, with D hard to call. V was cut by 6 bases and J by 8 bases, with 13 bases left in between. The CDR3 has 12 amino acids. CDR3 DNA sequence: TGTGCCAGCAGACCCATCACGGGAGAAGCTTTCTTT. Translation: CASRPITGEAFF.

The table lists this clone with a few counts. The chain is built from TRBV2 and TRBJ1-2; D is possibly TRBD1 (6 bases). Trimming shortened V by 5 bases and J by 4 bases, and 14 bases separated the two germline ends. The CDR3 extends over 14 amino acids. Germline CDR1 and CDR2: SNHLY and FYNNEI. CDR3 sequence reads: CASSTLGGGYGYTF. The DNA of the CDR3 is TGTGCCAGCAGTACTCTTGGAGGGGGCTATGGCTACACCTTC.

The J gene is TRBJ1-1, the V gene TRBV6-5; the D gene is possibly TRBD1 (5 bases). V was cut by 6 bases and J by 8 bases, with 19 bases left in between. This CDR3 comprises 14 residues. Germline loops: CDR1 MNHEY, CDR2 SVGAGI. The CDR3 spells CASRNDGRTGEAFF. DNA for the CDR3: TGTGCCAGCAGAAACGACGGACGAACAGGAGAAGCTTTCTTT.

The chain combines TRBV10-2 with TRBJ2-5, with TRBD1 matching over 7 bases. Unmatched junction bases numbered 7, after V lost 4 bases and J lost 2 bases. The CDR3 has 15 residues. Germline V CDR1 and CDR2: WSHSY, SAAADI. The CDR3 loop is CASSGPSTGQETQYF. The CDR3 region has the DNA TGCGCCAGCAGTGGGCCGTCGACAGGGCAAGAGACCCAGTACTTC.

V and J are TRBV6-5 and TRBJ2-1; D may be TRBD1 (5 bases). Trimming left V 7 bases short and J 6 bases short, with 13 bases between. CDR3 length: 13 residues. The germline gives CDR1 MNHEY, CDR2 SVGAGI. The CDR3 loop is CASTGQLGNEQFF. The CDR3 DNA reads as TGTGCCAGCACTGGACAATTGGGCAATGAGCAGTTCTTC.

As DNA, the CDR3 is TGTGCCAGCAGTTTCTCGGGTTTGGGCAATCAGCCCCAGCATTTT. Translating gives CASSFSGLGNQPQHF. The chain carries TRBV28 and TRBJ1-5; D is uncertain. V lost 3 bases, J lost 2 bases, and 11 bases lay in between. Germline CDR1 reads MDHEN; CDR2 reads SYDVKM. The CDR3 spans 15 residues.

The chain couples TRBV4-1 to TRBJ2-1; 10 nucleotides agree with TRBD2. The CDR3 extends over 15 amino acids. The germline CDR1 and CDR2 sequences are MGHRA and YSYEKL. V dropped 0 bases and J dropped 8; count of bases not matched to a gene: 4. The CDR3 is CASSQDSSGSYEQFF. CDR3 bases: TGCGCCAGCAGCCAAGATTCTAGCGGGAGCTATGAGCAGTTCTTC.

The chain uses TRBV7-9 and TRBJ2-1; D is uncertain. This CDR3 has 16 residues. The V end lost 2 bases, the J end lost 3 bases, and 14 bases lay between the germline ends. Germline CDR1 SEHNR, CDR2 FQNEAQ (reference sequence). The CDR3 loop is CASSLTETPDYNEQFF. CDR3 bases: TGTGCCAGCAGCTTAACCGAGACTCCAGACTACAATGAGCAGTTCTTC.

The sample holds one count of this clone. The V gene is TRBV9, the J gene TRBJ1-3; D not resolved. Trimming removed 0 bases at V and 3 bases at J, with 4 bases between. The germline gives CDR1 SGDLS, CDR2 YYNGEE. The CDR3 extends over 13 amino acids. This CDR3 reads CASSVDVGNTIYF. CDR3 sequence (DNA): TGTGCCAGCAGCGTAGATGTTGGAAACACCATATATTTT.

This chain uses TRBV9 with TRBJ2-1; TRBD2 agrees at 9 bases. Germline V gene sequence: CDR1 SGDLS, CDR2 YYNGEE. V lost 4 bases to trimming and J lost 7 bases; unmatched junction nucleotides: 9. The CDR3 spans 15 residues. CDR3 nucleotides: TGTGCCAGCAGCCCCATAGCGGGAGTGGGTAATGAGCAGTTCTTC. Protein: CASSPIAGVGNEQFF.

The rearrangement uses TRBV2 and TRBJ1-5; D may be TRBD1 (5 bases). Germline CDR1 and CDR2: SNHLY and FYNNEI. V shed 2 bases and J shed 4 bases, with 12 bases lying between them. The CDR3 is made up of 15 amino acids. The CDR3 protein is CASSEQGSGNQPQHF. The CDR3 bases are TGTGCCAGCAGTGAACAGGGTAGTGGGAATCAGCCCCAGCATTTT.